The 8 T cell receptor beta chains in this list originate from one sample, sequenced in a study of OX40 agonist ivuxolimab in advanced cancers. The receptor library was made with the immunoSEQ multiplex PCR assay. In TCRdb, the immuneACCESS table is reduced to in-frame sequences with V and J assigned. These tables do not hold every clone; where another copy was compared, an unresolved V gene accounts for under half, and the others remain unexplained. Across this sample there are roughly 100,000 clones, with around nine tenths seen only once. The ten largest clonotypes hold around 1.5% of the sample. Sequenced material: CD4+ or CD8+ T cells sorted from blood, taken in a trial of the OX40 agonist ivuxolimab. These receptors were collected from an adult with an advanced solid tumor such as melanoma, head and neck, liver or kidney cancer.

This clone has just one count. V and J are TRBV2 and TRBJ2-5; 9 nucleotides agree with TRBD2. The V segment lost 4 bases and the J segment 2 bases; nucleotides outside the gene matches: 5. The CDR3 extends over 15 amino acids. Germline V lookup: CDR1 SNHLY, CDR2 FYNNEI. CDR3 protein: CASSGSGGSQETQYF. CDR3 nucleotides: TGTGCCAGCAGTGGGAGCGGGGGGTCACAAGAGACCCAGTACTTC.

The chain links TRBV7-2 to TRBJ1-1; D is unclear. This CDR3 spans 13 amino acids. V lost 3 bases and J lost 1, with 6 bases in between. Looked up from germline, CDR1 is SGHTA and CDR2 is FQGNSA. In DNA, the CDR3 is TGTGCCAGCAGCTTTAGTCAGAACACTGAAGCTTTCTTT. It yields the protein CASSFSQNTEAFF.

This chain connects TRBV4-1 to TRBJ1-6; D call uncertain. Germline loops: CDR1 MGHRA, CDR2 YSYEKL. V was clipped by 8 bases and J by 10 bases, with 12 bases between them. CDR3 size: 12 residues. The CDR3 region has the DNA TGCGCCAGCCACGCGGAGGGCTCACCCCTCCACTTT. It specifies CASHAEGSPLHF.

The chain joins TRBV11-2 to TRBJ2-1, with a weak D call TRBD2 (5 bases). The CDR3 runs to 15 residues. V lost 4 bases and J 7 bases, leaving 17 bases between the germline ends. CDR1 is SGHAT and CDR2 is FQNNGV in the germline V gene. The CDR3 DNA follows: TGTGCCAGCAGCTCCGCCGCTAGCTCTCTTAATGAGCAGTTCTTC. Its translation is CASSSAASSLNEQFF.

This clone came up once. The rearrangement uses TRBV11-2 and TRBJ2-1; D might be TRBD2 (6 bases). CDR3 length: 13 amino acids. Per germline, CDR1 SGHAT and CDR2 FQNNGV. V shed 4 bases and J shed 9 bases, with 13 bases lying between them. CDR3 amino acids: CASSSQLAFEQFF. CDR3 DNA sequence: TGTGCCAGCAGCTCGCAACTAGCTTTTGAGCAGTTCTTC.

The rearrangement joins TRBV11-3 to TRBJ1-1, with TRBD1 matching over 8 bases. V shed 3 bases, J shed 1 base, and the junction held 1 base outside the gene matches. CDR1 SGHNT and CDR2 YENEEA come from the germline V gene. The CDR3 covers 14 residues. Here the CDR3 DNA reads TGTGCCAGCAGCTTTGGACAGGGGAACACTGAAGCTTTCTTT. Translating it yields CASSFGQGNTEAFF.

The CDR3 DNA is TGTGCCAGCAGCTCTCCAGGGGGCGTTGGGACCCAGTACTTC. Translating gives CASSSPGGVGTQYF. The chain joins TRBV7-8 to TRBJ2-5, with 8 bases aligning to TRBD1. CDR1 and CDR2 from the germline V gene are SGHVS and FQNEAQ. This CDR3 spans 14 amino acids. J lost 7 bases, V lost 4 bases, and 8 bases had no gene match.

The chain employs TRBV11-2 and TRBJ2-2; 7 bases are a match to TRBD2. Germline V gene sequence: CDR1 SGHAT, CDR2 FQNNGV. This CDR3 has 13 residues. Losses at the gene ends were 2 bases for V and 13 bases for J; bases not matched to a gene: 7. The CDR3 loop is CASSLSSGRGLFF. The CDR3, as DNA: TGTGCCAGCAGCTTATCCTCAGGGAGGGGGCTGTTTTTT.